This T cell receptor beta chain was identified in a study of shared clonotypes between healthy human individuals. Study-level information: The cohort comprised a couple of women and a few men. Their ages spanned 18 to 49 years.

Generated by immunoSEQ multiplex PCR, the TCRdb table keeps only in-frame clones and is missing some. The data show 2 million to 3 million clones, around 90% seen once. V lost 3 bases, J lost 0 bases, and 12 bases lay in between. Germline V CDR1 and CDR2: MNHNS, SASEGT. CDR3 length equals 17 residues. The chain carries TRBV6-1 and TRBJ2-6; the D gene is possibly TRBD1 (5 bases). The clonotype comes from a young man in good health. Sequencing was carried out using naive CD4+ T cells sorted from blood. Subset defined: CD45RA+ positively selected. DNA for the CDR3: TGTGCCAGCAGTGAGGTCAGGGCCCTCTCTGGGGCCAACGTCCTGACTTTC. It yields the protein CASSEVRALSGANVLTF.